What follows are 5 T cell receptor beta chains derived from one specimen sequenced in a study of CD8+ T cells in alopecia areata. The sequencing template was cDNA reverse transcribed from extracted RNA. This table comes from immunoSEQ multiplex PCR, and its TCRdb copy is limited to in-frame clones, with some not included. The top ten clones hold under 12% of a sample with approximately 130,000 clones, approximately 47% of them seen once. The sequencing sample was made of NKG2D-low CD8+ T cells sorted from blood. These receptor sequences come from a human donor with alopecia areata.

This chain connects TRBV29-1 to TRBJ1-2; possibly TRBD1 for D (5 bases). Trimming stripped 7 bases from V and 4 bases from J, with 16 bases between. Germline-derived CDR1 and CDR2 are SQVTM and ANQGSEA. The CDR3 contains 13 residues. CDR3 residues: CSAWGSGSYGYTF. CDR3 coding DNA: TGCAGCGCCTGGGGGTCGGGAAGCTATGGCTACACCTTC. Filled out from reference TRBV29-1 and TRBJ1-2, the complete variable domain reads SAVISQKPSRDICQRGTSLTIQCQVDSQVTMMFWYRQQPGQSLTLIATANQGSEATYESGFVIDKFPISRPNLTFSTLTVSNMSPEDSSIYLCSAWGSGSYGYTFGSGTRLTVV.

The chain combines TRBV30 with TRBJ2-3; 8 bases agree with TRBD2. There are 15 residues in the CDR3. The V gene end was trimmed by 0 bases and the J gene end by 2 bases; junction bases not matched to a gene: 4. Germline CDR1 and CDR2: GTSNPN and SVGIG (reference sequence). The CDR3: CAWSVAGGSTDTQYF. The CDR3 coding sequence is TGTGCCTGGAGTGTTGCGGGAGGATCCACAGATACGCAGTATTTT.

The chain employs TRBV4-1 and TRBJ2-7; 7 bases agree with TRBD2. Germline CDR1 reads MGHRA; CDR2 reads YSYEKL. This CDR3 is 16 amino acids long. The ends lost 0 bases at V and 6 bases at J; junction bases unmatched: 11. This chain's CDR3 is CASSQEPSGAGLEQYF. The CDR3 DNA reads TGCGCCAGCAGCCAAGAACCGAGCGGGGCGGGTCTCGAGCAGTACTTC.

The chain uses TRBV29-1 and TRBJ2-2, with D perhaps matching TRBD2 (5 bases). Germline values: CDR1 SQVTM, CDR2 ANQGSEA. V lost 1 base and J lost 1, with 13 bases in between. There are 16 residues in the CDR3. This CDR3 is CSVEGEPGQNTGELFF. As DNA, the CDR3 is TGCAGCGTTGAAGGGGAGCCAGGTCAGAACACCGGGGAGCTGTTTTTT.

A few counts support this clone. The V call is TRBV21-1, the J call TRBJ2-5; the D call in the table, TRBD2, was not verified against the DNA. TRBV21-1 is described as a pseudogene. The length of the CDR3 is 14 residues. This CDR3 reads CASSKRDSGGTQYF. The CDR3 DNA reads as TGTGCCAGCAGCAAACGTGATAGTGGAGGGACCCAGTACTTC.